Following are 8 T cell receptor beta chains from one sample sequenced in a study of PD-1 blockade in classical Hodgkin lymphoma. Measured with immunoSEQ multiplex PCR; TCRdb has only the in-frame clones, and not every one. The sample has about 58,000 clones, about 91% seen once. There was relapse after autologous stem cell transplantation in every patient, and there was variation in brentuximab vedotin exposure. The material was peripheral blood mononuclear cells (PBMCs), obtained before the second cycle of nivolumab. These receptors were collected from a human donor with classical Hodgkin lymphoma.

The V call is TRBV6-5, the J call TRBJ2-7, with 7 bases identical to TRBD2. The germline gives CDR1 MNHEY, CDR2 SVGAGI. J gave up 1 base and V 6 bases, and 6 bases lay outside the gene matches. The CDR3 length is 14 residues. The CDR3 nucleotides read TGTGCCAGCAGCTCTGGGAGGGGTTCCTACGAGCAGTACTTC. Residues: CASSSGRGSYEQYF.

The chain couples TRBV9 to TRBJ1-3, with D possibly being TRBD1 (5 bases). Trimming cost V 4 bases and J 0 bases, with 14 bases left between them. Germline assignment: CDR1 SGDLS and CDR2 YYNGEE. This CDR3 contains 16 residues. CDR3 region: CASSSSGTDSGNTIYF. The CDR3 nucleotides are TGTGCCAGCAGCTCCTCCGGGACGGACTCTGGAAACACCATATATTTT.

Only a few counts were recorded for this clone. The V and J genes are TRBV30 and TRBJ2-7; TRBD1 might be the D (8 bases). V was clipped by 5 bases and J by 6 bases, with 20 bases between them. CDR3 size: 14 residues. CDR1 and CDR2 (germline): GTSNPN, SVGIG (reference sequence). The CDR3 coding sequence is TGTGCCTGGTCCGGGGGGACAGGTGAAGCCGAGCAGTACTTC. This encodes CAWSGGTGEAEQYF.

This clone has a single count. The chain links TRBV19 to TRBJ2-7, with TRBD1 matching 10 bases. Trimming at V came to 3 bases and at J to 9 bases, leaving 11 bases not matched to a gene. The CDR3 is 15 residues long. Germline V gene lookup returns CDR1 LNHDA and CDR2 SQIVND (reference sequence). This CDR3 is CASSMAGRQGAMQYF. In nucleotides, the CDR3 is TGTGCCAGTAGTATGGCGGGCCGACAGGGGGCTATGCAGTACTTC.

This chain connects TRBV28 to TRBJ1-5; 8 positions agree with TRBD1. V lost 4 bases, J lost 0 bases, and 2 bases stayed unmatched. This CDR3 spans 15 amino acids. Germline V gene lookup returns CDR1 MDHEN and CDR2 SYDVKM. The CDR3 DNA is TGTGCCAGCAGTTCGGACAGGGATAGCAATCAGCCCCAGCATTTT. Residues: CASSSDRDSNQPQHF.

The V and J genes are TRBV4-2 and TRBJ2-5; 13 bases agree with TRBD2. The CDR3 spans 18 residues. The germline gives CDR1 LGHNA, CDR2 YNFKEQ. The V and J ends lost 0 bases and 2 bases, in that order; junction bases with no gene match: 6. The CDR3 here is CASSQELAGGPWQETQYF. The DNA of the CDR3 is TGTGCCAGCAGCCAAGAACTAGCGGGGGGGCCCTGGCAAGAGACCCAGTACTTC.

CDR3 residues: CASSLSQGVFFF. Written as DNA, the CDR3 is TGTGCCAGCAGCTTAAGCCAGGGGGTGTTTTTCTTT. V and J are TRBV7-3 and TRBJ1-1; 7 nucleotides align to TRBD1. The ends lost 1 base at V and 13 bases at J; junction bases unmatched: 6. The CDR3 loop spans 12 amino acids. Germline V lookup: CDR1 SGHTA, CDR2 FQGTGA.

V is TRBV18 and J is TRBJ2-3; unclear D gene. V lost 5 bases and J lost 5, with 11 bases in between. The CDR3 has 13 residues. Germline CDR1 is KGHSH and CDR2 is LQKENI. The CDR3 DNA is TGTGCCAGCTCATTCGTATCTGGAGATACGCAGTATTTT. Its translation: CASSFVSGDTQYF. The whole variable domain, filled in from reference TRBV18 and TRBJ2-3, reads NAGVMQNPRHLVRRRGQEARLRCSPMKGHSHVYWYRQLPEEGLKFMVYLQKENIIDESGMPKERFSAEFPKEGPSILRIQQVVRGDSAAYFCASSFVSGDTQYFGPGTRLTVL.